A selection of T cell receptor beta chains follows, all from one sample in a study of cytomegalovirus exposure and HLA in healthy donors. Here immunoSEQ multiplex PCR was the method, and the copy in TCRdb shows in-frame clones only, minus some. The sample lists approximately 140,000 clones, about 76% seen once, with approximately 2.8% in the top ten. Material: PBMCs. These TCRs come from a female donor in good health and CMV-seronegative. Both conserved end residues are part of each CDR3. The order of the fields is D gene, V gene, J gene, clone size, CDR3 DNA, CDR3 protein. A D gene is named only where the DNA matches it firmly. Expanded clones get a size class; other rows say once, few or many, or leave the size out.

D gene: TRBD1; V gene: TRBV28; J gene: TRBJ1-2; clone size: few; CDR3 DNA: TGTGCCAGCAGCGGCGGGACAGGGAGAGTATACACCTTC; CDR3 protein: CASSGGTGRVYTF
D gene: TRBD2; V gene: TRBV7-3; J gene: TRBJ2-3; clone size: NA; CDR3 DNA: TGTGCCAGCAGCGTTAGCGGGGGCCCCTCCTTCACAGATACGCAGTATTTT; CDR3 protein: CASSVSGGPSFTDTQYF
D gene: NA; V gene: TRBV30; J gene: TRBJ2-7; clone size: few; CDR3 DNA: TGTGCCTGGAGGGCACTAGGGGGATCCTACGAGCAGTACTTC; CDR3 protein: CAWRALGGSYEQYF
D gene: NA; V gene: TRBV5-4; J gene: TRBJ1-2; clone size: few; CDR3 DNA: TGTGCCAGCAGCTTCGGGGACTATGGCTACACCTTC; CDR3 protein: CASSFGDYGYTF
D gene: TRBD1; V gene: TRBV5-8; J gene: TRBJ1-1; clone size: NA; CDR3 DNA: TGTGCCAGCACGGGACAGTTGAACACTGAAGCTTTCTTT; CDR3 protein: CASTGQLNTEAFF
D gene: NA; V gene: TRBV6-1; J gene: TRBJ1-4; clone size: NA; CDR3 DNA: TGTGCCAGCAGTGCCGGTTTAAATGAAAAACTGTTTTTT; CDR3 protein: CASSAGLNEKLFF
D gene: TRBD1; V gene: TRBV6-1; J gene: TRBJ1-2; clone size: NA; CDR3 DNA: TGTGCCAGCAGTCCACAGGGGGCGCTCGGCTACACCTTC; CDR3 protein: CASSPQGALGYTF
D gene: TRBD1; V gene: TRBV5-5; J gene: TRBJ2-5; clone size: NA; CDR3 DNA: TGTGCCAGCAGCTTGGGTCCTACTCACAGGGGACGAACCCAAGAGACCCAGTACTTC; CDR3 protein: CASSLGPTHRGRTQETQYF
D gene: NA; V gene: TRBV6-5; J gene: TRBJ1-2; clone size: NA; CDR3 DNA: TGTGCCAGCAGCCAAGACAGAGTCACAGGTGGCTACACCTTC; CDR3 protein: CASSQDRVTGGYTF
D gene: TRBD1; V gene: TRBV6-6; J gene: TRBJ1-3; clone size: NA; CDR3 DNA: TGTGCCAGCAGCAACGGACAGGCTGGAAACACCATATATTTT; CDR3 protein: CASSNGQAGNTIYF
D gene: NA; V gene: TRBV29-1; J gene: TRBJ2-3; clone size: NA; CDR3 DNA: TGCAGCGTTGAGGGAGTCACAGATACGCAGTATTTT; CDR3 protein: CSVEGVTDTQYF
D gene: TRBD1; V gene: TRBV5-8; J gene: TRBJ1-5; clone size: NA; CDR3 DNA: TGTGCCAGCAGTCACGGATACAGGGGTGGGAGTCAGCCCCAGCATTTT; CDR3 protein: CASSHGYRGGSQPQHF
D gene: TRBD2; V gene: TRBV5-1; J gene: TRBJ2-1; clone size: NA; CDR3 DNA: TGCGCCAGCAGCTTGAATAGCGGGGGGAACAATGAGCAGTTCTTC; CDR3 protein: CASSLNSGGNNEQFF
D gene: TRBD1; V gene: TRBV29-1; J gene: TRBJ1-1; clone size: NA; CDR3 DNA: TGCAGCGTTGATTACGCCGGGACAGGGGTACCGAACACTGAAGCTTTCTTT; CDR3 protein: CSVDYAGTGVPNTEAFF
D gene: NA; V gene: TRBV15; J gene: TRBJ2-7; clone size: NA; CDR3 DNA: TGTGCCACCAGCAGAGATCCTGGGCCCTACGAGCAGTACTTC; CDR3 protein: CATSRDPGPYEQYF
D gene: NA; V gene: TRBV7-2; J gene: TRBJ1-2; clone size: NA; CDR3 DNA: TGTGCCAGCAGCTTAGCGCGGGGGGGCTACACCTTC; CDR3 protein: CASSLARGGYTF
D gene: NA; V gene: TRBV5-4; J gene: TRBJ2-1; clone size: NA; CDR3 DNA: TGTGCCAGCAGTTCCCGGGTCAATGAGCAGTTCTTC; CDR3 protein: CASSSRVNEQFF
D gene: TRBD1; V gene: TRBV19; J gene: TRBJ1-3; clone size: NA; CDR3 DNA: TGTGCCAGTAGTAGAGACAGGGACTACTCTGGAAACACCATATATTTT; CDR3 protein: CASSRDRDYSGNTIYF
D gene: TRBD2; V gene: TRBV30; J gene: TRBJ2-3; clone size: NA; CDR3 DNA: TGTGCCTGGAGCGGCTACAGCGGGGGGACAGATACGCAGTATTTT; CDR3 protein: CAWSGYSGGTDTQYF
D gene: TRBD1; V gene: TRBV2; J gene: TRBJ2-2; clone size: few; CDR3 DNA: TGTGCCAGCAGTGAGGGACAGACGAACACCGGGGAGCTGTTTTTT; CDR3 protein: CASSEGQTNTGELFF
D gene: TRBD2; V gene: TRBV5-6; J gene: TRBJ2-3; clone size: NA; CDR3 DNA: TGTGCCAGCAGCTTGGAGACTAGCGTCGGTGGCACAGATACGCAGTATTTT; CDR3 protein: CASSLETSVGGTDTQYF
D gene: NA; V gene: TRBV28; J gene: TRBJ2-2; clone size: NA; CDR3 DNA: TGTGCCAGCAGATGGGGAGCCGGGGAGCTGTTTTTT; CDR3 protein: CASRWGAGELFF
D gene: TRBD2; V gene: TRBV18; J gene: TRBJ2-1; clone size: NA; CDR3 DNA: TGTGCCAGCTCACCGCGAACTAGCGGGAGCAATGAGCAGTTCTTC; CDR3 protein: CASSPRTSGSNEQFF
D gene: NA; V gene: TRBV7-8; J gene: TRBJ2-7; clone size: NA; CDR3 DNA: TGTGCCAGCAGCTTTGCCAGCGCCCCTTACGAGCAGTACTTC; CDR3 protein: CASSFASAPYEQYF
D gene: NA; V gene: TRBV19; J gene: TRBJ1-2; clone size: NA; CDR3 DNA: TGTGCCAGTAGTATAGGGGCCTTGGCGTATGGCTACACCTTC; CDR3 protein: CASSIGALAYGYTF
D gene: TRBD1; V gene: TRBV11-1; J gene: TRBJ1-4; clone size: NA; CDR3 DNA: TGTGCCAGCAGCAAAAGAATCGGGACAGGGCATGAAAAACTGTTTTTT; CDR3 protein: CASSKRIGTGHEKLFF
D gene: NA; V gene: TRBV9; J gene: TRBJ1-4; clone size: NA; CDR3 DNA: TGTGCCAGCAGCGTAGCAGCCTTGGACAGTAATGAAAAACTGTTTTTT; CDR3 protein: CASSVAALDSNEKLFF
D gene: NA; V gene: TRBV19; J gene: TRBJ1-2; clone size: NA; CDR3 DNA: TGTGCCAGTAGTGACGGGGCCCGGGGGGACTATGGCTACACCTTC; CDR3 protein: CASSDGARGDYGYTF
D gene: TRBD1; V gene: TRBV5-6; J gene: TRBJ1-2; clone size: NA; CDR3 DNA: TGTGCCAGCAGCTTCTTAACCGGGACAGGACTTATTGCTAACTATGGCTACACCTTC; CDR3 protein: CASSFLTGTGLIANYGYTF
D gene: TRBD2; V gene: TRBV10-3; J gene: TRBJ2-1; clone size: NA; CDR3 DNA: TGTGCCATCAGTGGAAGAGGGACTAGCGGGGGGGCTGTTGAGCAGTTCTTC; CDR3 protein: CAISGRGTSGGAVEQFF
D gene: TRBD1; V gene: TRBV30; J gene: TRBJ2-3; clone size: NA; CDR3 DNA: TGTGCCTCGACAGGGGCAGATACGCAGTATTTT; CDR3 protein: CASTGADTQYF
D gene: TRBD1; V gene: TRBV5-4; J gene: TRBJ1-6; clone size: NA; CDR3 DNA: TGTGCCAGCAACTCGACAGGGCGCGGTAGTTCACCCCTCCACTTT; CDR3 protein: CASNSTGRGSSPLHF
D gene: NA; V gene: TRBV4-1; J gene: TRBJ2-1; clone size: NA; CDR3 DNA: TGCGCCAGCAGCCAGGCCAACGGGTACTACAATGAGCAGTTCTTC; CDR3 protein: CASSQANGYYNEQFF
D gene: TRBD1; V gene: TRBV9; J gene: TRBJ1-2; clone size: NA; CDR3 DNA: TGTGCCAGCAGCCCGAACCCCGGGACAGGCCTCTGGGGCTACACCTTC; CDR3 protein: CASSPNPGTGLWGYTF
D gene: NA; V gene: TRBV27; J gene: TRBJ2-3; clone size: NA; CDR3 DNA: TGTGCCAGCAGTTTATTTTGTTGGGTTGTAGCGACAGATACGCAGTATTTT; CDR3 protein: CASSLFCWVVATDTQYF
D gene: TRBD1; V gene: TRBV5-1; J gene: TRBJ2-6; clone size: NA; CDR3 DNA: TGCGCCAGCAGCGGGGGGGACAGGGCCCTTCTGACTTTC; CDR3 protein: CASSGGDRALLTF
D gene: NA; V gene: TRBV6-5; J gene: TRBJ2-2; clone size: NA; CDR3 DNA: TGTGCCAGCAGTTGGAGAGACGGGGAGCTGTTTTTT; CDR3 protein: CASSWRDGELFF
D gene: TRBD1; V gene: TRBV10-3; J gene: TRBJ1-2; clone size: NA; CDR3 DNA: TGTGCCATCGGACGCCAGGGGGACGGCTATGGCTACACCTTC; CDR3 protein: CAIGRQGDGYGYTF
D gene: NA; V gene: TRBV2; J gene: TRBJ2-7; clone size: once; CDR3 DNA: TGTGCCAGCAGTTACGAGCTCGAGCAGTACTTC; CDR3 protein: CASSYELEQYF
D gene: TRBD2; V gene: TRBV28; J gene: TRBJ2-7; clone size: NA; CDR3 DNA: TGTGCCAGCAGTTTAGTAGGACTAGATCCCTCCGAGCAGTACTTC; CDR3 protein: CASSLVGLDPSEQYF
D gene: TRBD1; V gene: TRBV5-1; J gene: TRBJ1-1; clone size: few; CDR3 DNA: TGCGCCAGCAGCTTGGACAGGGGGCAGACTGAAGCTTTCTTT; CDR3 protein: CASSLDRGQTEAFF
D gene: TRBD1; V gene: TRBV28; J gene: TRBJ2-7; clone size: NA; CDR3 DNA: TGTGCCAGCAGTTTCCCGGGACAGGGGGGCTACGAGCAGTACTTC; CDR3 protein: CASSFPGQGGYEQYF
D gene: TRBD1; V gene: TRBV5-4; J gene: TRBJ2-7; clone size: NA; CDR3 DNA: TGTGCCAGCAGCTGGGCCGGACAGGGGGAATACGAGCAGTACTTC; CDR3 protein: CASSWAGQGEYEQYF
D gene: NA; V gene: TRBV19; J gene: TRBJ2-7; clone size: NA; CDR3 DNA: TGTGCCACTCAGTTGGACAGCTCCTACGAGCAGTACTTC; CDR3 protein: CATQLDSSYEQYF
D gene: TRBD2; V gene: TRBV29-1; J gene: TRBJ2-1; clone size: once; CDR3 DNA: TGCAGCGTTGCCCGACTAGCGGACCACTCCTACAATGAGCAGTTCTTC; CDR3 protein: CSVARLADHSYNEQFF
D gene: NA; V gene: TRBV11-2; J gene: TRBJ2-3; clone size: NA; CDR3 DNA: TGTGCCAGCAGCCTCACGGAGTTGACGCAGTATTTT; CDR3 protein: CASSLTELTQYF
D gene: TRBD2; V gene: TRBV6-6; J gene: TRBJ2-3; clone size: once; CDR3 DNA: TGTGCCAGCAGTTTAGCGGGTACCTATAGCACAGATACGCAGTATTTT; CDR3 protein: CASSLAGTYSTDTQYF
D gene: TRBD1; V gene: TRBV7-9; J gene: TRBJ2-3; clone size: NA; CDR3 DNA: TGTGCCAGCAGCAACCGGGACAGAAGACTAGATACGCAGTATTTT; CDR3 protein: CASSNRDRRLDTQYF
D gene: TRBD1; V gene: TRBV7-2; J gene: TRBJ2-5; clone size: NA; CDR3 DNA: TGTGCCAGCAGCTTGGGGACAGGCAAGAAGACCCAGTACTTC; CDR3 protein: CASSLGTGKKTQYF
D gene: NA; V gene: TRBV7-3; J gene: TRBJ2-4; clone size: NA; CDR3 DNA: TGTGCCAGCAGCTTGGGGACAACAATAGCCAAAAACATTCAGTACTTC; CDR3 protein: CASSLGTTIAKNIQYF
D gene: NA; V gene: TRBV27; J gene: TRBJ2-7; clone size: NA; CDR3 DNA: TGTGCCAGCAGTCGGCACAGGGACCCCTACGAGCAGTACTTC; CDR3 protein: CASSRHRDPYEQYF
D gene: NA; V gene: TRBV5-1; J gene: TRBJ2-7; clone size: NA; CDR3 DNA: TGCGCCAGCAGCTGGGGGGGCACGTACGAGCAGTACTTC; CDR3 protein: CASSWGGTYEQYF
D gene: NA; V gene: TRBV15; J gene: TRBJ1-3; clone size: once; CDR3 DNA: TGTGCCACCAGCAGAGCCGGGGCTGGAAACACCATATATTTT; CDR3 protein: CATSRAGAGNTIYF
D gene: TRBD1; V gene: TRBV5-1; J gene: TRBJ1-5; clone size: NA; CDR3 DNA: TGCGCCAGCAGCCTGGGGACAGAGGGGCAGCCCCAGCATTTT; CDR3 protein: CASSLGTEGQPQHF
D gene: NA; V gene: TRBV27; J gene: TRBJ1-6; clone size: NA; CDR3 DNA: TGTGCCAGCAGAAGATCCGTAGACGCAGGTTATAATTCACCCCTCCACTTT; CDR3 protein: CASRRSVDAGYNSPLHF
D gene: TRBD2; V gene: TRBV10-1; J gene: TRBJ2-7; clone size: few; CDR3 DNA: TGCGCCAGCAAGGGGACGACTAGCGGGGTTACCTACGAGCAGTACTTC; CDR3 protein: CASKGTTSGVTYEQYF
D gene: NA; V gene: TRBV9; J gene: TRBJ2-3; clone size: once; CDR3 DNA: TGTGCCAGCAGCTTCAGAGGCGGGGAGAGCACAGATACGCAGTATTTT; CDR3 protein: CASSFRGGESTDTQYF